The 30 T cell receptor beta chains presented below share a single source sample, sequenced in a study of CD8 T cells in ankylosing spondylitis. A single record per CDR3 protein comes from TCRdb applying MiXCR to the 5' RACE reads. Seen here are fewer than 250,000 distinct CDR3 sequences, about 30% observed once, and the top ten hold about 4.2%. Sequencing input: blood, either unsorted or a sorted T cell fraction (not recorded which). The receptor set was obtained from a male donor with ankylosing spondylitis or in good health (not recorded which).

This clonotype showed up just a few times. The V gene is TRBV6-5, the J gene TRBJ1-1, with 9 positions matching TRBD1. The germline gives CDR1 MNHEY, CDR2 SVGAGI. Trimming at V came to 4 bases and at J to 1 base, leaving 10 bases not matched to a gene. This CDR3 is 17 amino acids long. CDR3 nucleotide sequence: TGTGCCAGCAGTTCCACGGACAGGGGTGACCGGAACACTGAAGCTTTCTTT. Its protein product is CASSSTDRGDRNTEAFF.

The rearrangement links TRBV4-1 to TRBJ1-4; 8 positions match TRBD1. The CDR3 runs to 15 residues. Germline CDR1 and CDR2: MGHRA and YSYEKL. Germline trimming cut 7 bases from V and 2 bases from J; bases unmatched to any gene: 6. CDR3: CASTDRDITNEKLFF. The CDR3 region has the DNA TGCGCCAGCACGGACAGGGATATTACTAATGAAAAACTGTTTTTT.

The V gene is TRBV10-3, the J gene TRBJ2-7; D is unresolved. Germline CDR1 ENHRY, CDR2 SYGVKD. The CDR3 extends over 16 amino acids. V was cut by 11 bases and J by 6 bases, with 29 bases left in between. CDR3 amino acids: CALSATTSKNLGEQYF. CDR3 nucleotide sequence: TGTGCCCTGTCCGCAACCACGTCCAAGAACCTGGGCGAGCAGTACTTC.

The gene calls are TRBV27 and TRBJ1-2, with 9 bases matching TRBD1. Germline V gene data show CDR1 as MNHEY and CDR2 as SMNVEV (reference sequence). The ends lost 6 bases at V and 4 bases at J; junction bases unmatched: 12. This CDR3 comprises 16 residues. In DNA, the CDR3 is TGTGCCAGCAGGAAACAGGGGGCGCGAGGCTCCTATGGCTACACCTTC. This codes for CASRKQGARGSYGYTF.

Only a few counts were recorded for this clonotype. The rearrangement uses TRBV20-1 and TRBJ1-5, with D unclear. Germline CDR1 is DFQATT and CDR2 is SNEGSKA (reference sequence). The CDR3 has 13 residues. The V end lost 5 bases, the J end lost 7 bases, and 15 bases lay between the germline ends. The CDR3 DNA sequence: TGCAGTGCTCCTCCCGATCAGTGGCAGCCCCAGCATTTT. Translating it yields CSAPPDQWQPQHF.

This chain links TRBV4-1 with TRBJ2-3, with D perhaps TRBD2 (6 bases). In germline, CDR1 is MGHRA, CDR2 YSYEKL. The CDR3 is made up of 15 amino acids. The V end was cut by 0 bases, the J end by 4 bases, with 11 bases between. CDR3 in amino acids: CASSQDGTDADTQYF. The DNA for the CDR3 is TGCGCCAGCAGCCAAGATGGGACTGACGCAGATACGCAGTATTTT.

The CDR3 DNA reads as TGTGCCAGCAGCTCAGAGCGGGGGACGTGGGAGACCCAGTACTTC. As protein: CASSSERGTWETQYF. This chain joins TRBV11-3 and TRBJ2-5; TRBD2 aligns across 8 bases. CDR3 length equals 15 residues. Germline V gene lookup returns CDR1 SGHNT and CDR2 YENEEA. The V segment lost 4 bases and the J segment 5 bases; nucleotides outside the gene matches: 9.

In this sample, this clonotype turned up once. The chain links TRBV18 to TRBJ2-1, with a possible D match to TRBD1 (6 bases). V was pared by 3 bases and J by 4 bases, with 19 bases between. Germline CDR1 and CDR2: KGHSH and LQKENI. This CDR3 has 17 residues. CDR3 sequence: CASSPGGRGLEYNEQFF. DNA for the CDR3: TGTGCCAGCTCACCTGGGGGCCGCGGGTTGGAATACAATGAGCAGTTCTTC.

Only a few counts were recorded for this clonotype. The chain carries TRBV7-9 and TRBJ2-7; the D is unclear. Between the trimmed V and J ends, which lost 1 base and 2 bases, there was a span of 9 bases. The CDR3 has 14 residues. Germline V gives CDR1 SEHNR, CDR2 FQNEAQ (reference sequence). CDR3 in amino acids: CASSLVGRAYEQYF. In DNA, the CDR3 is TGTGCCAGCAGCTTAGTTGGCAGAGCCTACGAGCAGTACTTC.

The chain links TRBV20-1 to TRBJ1-5; D is perhaps TRBD1 (6 bases). Germline V gene data show CDR1 as DFQATT and CDR2 as SNEGSKA (reference sequence). V was pared by 3 bases and J by 2 bases, with 14 bases between. The CDR3 sequence is 15 residues long. The DNA for the CDR3 is TGCAGTGCTAGTCAGGGGCCACTCGGCAATCAGCCCCAGCATTTT. Translating it yields CSASQGPLGNQPQHF.

The rearrangement links TRBV10-1 to TRBJ1-1; the D gene is possibly TRBD1 (6 bases). The CDR3 runs to 13 residues. From germline, CDR1 is WNHNN and CDR2 SYGVQD (reference sequence). V gave up 6 bases and J gave up 5 bases, with 13 bases separating them. The CDR3 DNA sequence: TGCGCCAGCAGCACAGGGTGGGGGACTGAAGCTTTCTTT. The encoded protein is CASSTGWGTEAFF.

CDR3 bases: TGCAGTGTCCCGGGACTTATGAACACTGAAGCTTTCTTT. Its protein product is CSVPGLMNTEAFF. This chain uses TRBV20-1 with TRBJ1-1, with D tentatively TRBD1 (5 bases). Trimming pared 7 bases from V and 0 bases from J, leaving 12 bases between. The CDR3 loop spans 13 amino acids. The V gene's germline CDR1 is DFQATT and CDR2 SNEGSKA (reference sequence).

This clonotype appeared a few times. The rearrangement joins TRBV10-3 to TRBJ2-6, with D tentatively TRBD1 (7 bases). The CDR3 loop spans 19 amino acids. Trimming removed 4 bases from V and 3 bases from J, with 22 bases in between. Germline CDR1 and CDR2: ENHRY and SYGVKD. The CDR3, as DNA: TGTGCCATCAGTGGCGCCCCGACAGGGACTCTGAATGGGGCCAACGTCCTGACTTTC. Residues: CAISGAPTGTLNGANVLTF.

The genes are TRBV7-8 and TRBJ2-3; D possibly corresponds to TRBD2 (6 bases). CDR1 SGHVS and CDR2 FQNEAQ come from the germline V gene. Trimming removed 2 bases at V and 5 bases at J, with 14 bases between. The length of the CDR3 is 15 residues. Here the CDR3 reads CASSLRGTYGDTQYF. CDR3 sequence (DNA): TGTGCCAGCAGCTTACGGGGGACGTATGGAGATACGCAGTATTTT.

This clonotype showed up just a few times. V usage is TRBV27 and J usage is TRBJ1-2; tentative D call: TRBD1 (5 bases). The CDR3 sequence is 15 residues long. V shed 8 bases and J shed 4 bases, with 20 bases lying between them. Per germline, CDR1 MNHEY and CDR2 SMNVEV (reference sequence). CDR3 in amino acids: CASCRYGASLYGYTF. As DNA, the CDR3 is TGTGCCAGCTGCCGATATGGGGCTTCCCTCTATGGCTACACCTTC.

CDR3 protein: CASRGATGNATYSPINTEAFF. CDR3 sequence (DNA): TGTGCCAGCAGGGGGGCGACAGGGAATGCCACCTACTCCCCCATCAACACTGAAGCTTTCTTT. The chain links TRBV6-2 or TRBV6-3 to TRBJ1-1, with 7 bases identical to TRBD1. The CDR3 is 21 amino acids. The ends lost 6 bases at V and 2 bases at J; junction bases unmatched: 27. Germline V gives CDR1 MNHEY, CDR2 SVGEGT.

This chain links TRBV20-1 with TRBJ2-1; tentative D call: TRBD2 (5 bases). There are 12 residues in the CDR3. The germline CDR1 and CDR2 sequences are DFQATT and SNEGSKA (reference sequence). Trimming removed 1 base from V and 8 bases from J, with 9 bases in between. CDR3 in amino acids: CSARGGSDEQFF. CDR3 DNA sequence: TGCAGTGCTAGAGGGGGTAGCGATGAGCAGTTCTTC.

The chain carries TRBV28 and TRBJ2-1; weak D call: TRBD2 (6 bases). The ends were cut back, 6 bases at V and 1 base at J, with 10 bases in the middle. Germline V gives CDR1 MDHEN, CDR2 SYDVKM. This CDR3 is built from 14 residues. The DNA of the CDR3 is TGTGCCAGCAGCCCACTAGCATCCTACAATGAGCAGTTCTTC. Residues: CASSPLASYNEQFF.

This clonotype was detected a few times. This chain joins TRBV9 and TRBJ2-3; 11 bases map to TRBD2. The junction had 6 bases not matched to a gene; V was cut back by 4 bases and J by 5 bases. The CDR3 loop spans 15 amino acids. From germline, CDR1 is SGDLS and CDR2 YYNGEE. CDR3 DNA: TGTGCCAGCAGCTTGGGACTAGCGGTCGAAGATACGCAGTATTTT. As protein: CASSLGLAVEDTQYF.

The chain joins TRBV7-6 to TRBJ1-5; 7 bases fit TRBD1. Trimming cost V 5 bases and J 6 bases; bases outside gene matches: 10. Germline loops: CDR1 SGHVS, CDR2 FNYEAQ. The CDR3 consists of 15 residues. CDR3 protein: CASSLRQGEGQPQHF. The CDR3, as DNA: TGTGCCAGCAGCCTTCGACAGGGCGAGGGTCAGCCCCAGCATTTT.

The rearrangement uses TRBV2 and TRBJ2-2; perhaps D is TRBD1 or TRBD2 (7 bases each). Trimming removed 4 bases at V and 4 bases at J, with 13 bases between. There are 15 residues in the CDR3. In germline, CDR1 is SNHLY, CDR2 FYNNEI. This chain's CDR3 is CASSASRGGTGELFF. CDR3 in DNA: TGTGCCAGCAGTGCTAGCAGGGGGGGCACCGGGGAGCTGTTTTTT.

V and J are TRBV7-2 and TRBJ2-1; no clear D. The CDR3 has 11 residues. Germline lookup yields CDR1 SGHTA and CDR2 FQGNSA. The V end was cut by 6 bases, the J end by 5 bases, with 5 bases between. CDR3 amino acids: CASSINNEQFF. The CDR3 region has the DNA TGTGCCAGCAGTATCAACAATGAGCAGTTCTTC. Filled out from reference TRBV7-2 and TRBJ2-1, the complete variable domain reads GAGVSQSPSNKVTEKGKDVELRCDPISGHTALYWYRQSLGQGLEFLIYFQGNSAPDKSGLPSDRFSAERTGGSVSTLTIQRTQQEDSAVYLCASSINNEQFFGPGTRLTVL.

This clonotype has just a few counts. The rearrangement uses TRBV30 and TRBJ2-5; D uncertain. V lost 0 bases and J 4 bases, leaving 9 bases between the germline ends. From germline, CDR1 is GTSNPN and CDR2 SVGIG (reference sequence). There are 13 residues in the CDR3. CDR3 bases: TGTGCCTGGAGTGTATCCAGCAGAGAGACCCAGTACTTC. Its protein product is CAWSVSSRETQYF.

The V gene is TRBV20-1, the J gene TRBJ1-5, with 8 positions matching TRBD1. After removal of 7 bases from V and 1 base from J, the junction contained 6 bases not matched to a gene. The CDR3 runs 14 residues. The germline CDR1 and CDR2 sequences are DFQATT and SNEGSKA (reference sequence). The CDR3: CSVTGGVSNQPQHF. DNA for the CDR3: TGCAGTGTTACAGGGGGAGTAAGCAATCAGCCCCAGCATTTT.

This clonotype was observed once. This chain joins TRBV11-2 and TRBJ2-2; 11 bases are a match to TRBD2. Per the germline V gene, CDR1 is SGHAT and CDR2 is FQNNGV. The CDR3 has 16 residues. Losses at the gene ends were 5 bases for V and 6 bases for J; bases not matched to a gene: 8. CDR3: CASSISGGAYAGELFF. CDR3 DNA: TGTGCCAGCAGCATTAGCGGGGGGGCGTACGCCGGGGAGCTGTTTTTT.

The chain employs TRBV12-3 or TRBV12-4 and TRBJ2-7, with D tentatively TRBD1 (6 bases). This CDR3 comprises 13 residues. The V end was cut by 3 bases, the J end by 5 bases, with 11 bases between. CDR3 protein: CASSFSNRDEQYF. In DNA, the CDR3 is TGTGCCAGCAGTTTTTCAAACAGGGACGAGCAGTACTTC.

In its sample, this clonotype was seen a few times. The chain is built from TRBV12-3 or TRBV12-4 and TRBJ2-2; D not certain. V was clipped by 0 bases and J by 6 bases, with 11 bases between them. CDR3 length equals 15 residues. The CDR3 nucleotides are TGTGCCAGCAGTTTAGCGCCGTCAACGGCCGGGGAGCTGTTTTTT. Translated: CASSLAPSTAGELFF.

CDR3 in DNA: TGTGCCAGCAGTTTACAGGGTTCATATGAAAAACTGTTTTTT. It yields the protein CASSLQGSYEKLFF. The rearrangement links TRBV12-3 or TRBV12-4 to TRBJ1-4, with TRBD1 as a possible D gene (5 bases). The V end was cut by 2 bases, the J end by 6 bases, with 10 bases between. The CDR3 contains 14 residues.

This clonotype was seen only a few times. The rearrangement joins TRBV6-1 to TRBJ1-1; tentatively, D is TRBD1 (6 bases). V was clipped by 11 bases and J by 0 bases, with 16 bases between them. Germline V lookup: CDR1 MNHNS, CDR2 SASEGT. This CDR3 is built from 14 residues. In nucleotides, the CDR3 is TGTGCCTCGGTTAGGGGGGGTGTGAACACTGAAGCTTTCTTT. Protein product: CASVRGGVNTEAFF.

The table lists this clonotype with a few counts. The chain couples TRBV20-1 to TRBJ2-7; D gene ambiguous. This CDR3 comprises 13 residues. Germline-derived CDR1 and CDR2 are DFQATT and SNEGSKA (reference sequence). Trimming stripped 0 bases from V and 4 bases from J, with 10 bases between. CDR3: CSARDLVRYEQYF. CDR3 nucleotides: TGCAGTGCTAGAGATCTTGTCCGTTACGAGCAGTACTTC.